These 12 T cell receptor beta chains originate from one sample sequenced in a study of cytomegalovirus exposure and HLA in healthy donors. Use of 60 Vbeta and 13 Jbeta primers characterized the PCR. Profiling relied on immunoSEQ multiplex PCR, and the TCRdb table lists in-frame clones only, not all of them. The sample data list approximately 110,000 clones. The sequencing sample was made of PBMCs. These receptors were taken from a man aged 40-50 years in good health and CMV-seropositive.

The chain has TRBV13 and TRBJ1-2; D unresolved. Germline CDR1 PRHDT, CDR2 FYEKMQ (reference sequence). The CDR3 has 13 residues. Trimming removed 1 base at V and 2 bases at J, with 5 bases between. CDR3 sequence (DNA): TGTGCCAGCAGCTTAGCACAGAACTATGGCTACACCTTC. This sequence encodes CASSLAQNYGYTF.

CDR3 protein: CASSVAGDDTEAFF. The CDR3 DNA is TGTGCCAGCAGTGTTGCAGGGGATGACACTGAAGCTTTCTTT. The V gene is TRBV6-1, the J gene TRBJ1-1; TRBD1 might be the D (6 bases). The CDR3 is made up of 14 amino acids. The V gene lost 4 bases and the J gene lost 3 bases, with 12 bases spanning the gap. Germline V gene data show CDR1 as MNHNS and CDR2 as SASEGT.

The CDR3 nucleotides read TGTGCCAGCAGCTTAGGATGGACAGCGAACACCGGGGAGCTGTTTTTT. Its translation: CASSLGWTANTGELFF. This chain links TRBV7-2 with TRBJ2-2, with D possibly being TRBD1 (6 bases). The CDR3 loop spans 16 amino acids. V lost 1 base and J lost 0, with 9 bases in between. Germline V gene lookup returns CDR1 SGHTA and CDR2 FQGNSA.

The rearrangement links TRBV30 to TRBJ2-7, with D tentatively TRBD2 (5 bases). V lost 7 bases, J lost 0 bases, and 19 bases lay in between. Germline values: CDR1 GTSNPN, CDR2 SVGIG (reference sequence). The CDR3 is 15 amino acids. The CDR3 DNA reads TGTGCCTCCCGCCGGGGTAAAGGCCCCTCCTACGAGCAGTACTTC. Translation gives CASRRGKGPSYEQYF.

The chain recombines TRBV7-6 with TRBJ1-1, with TRBD1 as a possible D gene (6 bases). There are 18 residues in the CDR3. Trimming pared 2 bases from V and 4 bases from J, leaving 23 bases between. Per the germline V gene, CDR1 is SGHVS and CDR2 is FNYEAQ. The CDR3 is CASSLTFGTSFVGTEAFF. CDR3 bases: TGTGCCAGCAGCTTAACTTTCGGGACATCCTTTGTGGGCACTGAAGCTTTCTTT.

The chain joins TRBV7-8 to TRBJ2-7, with 8 bases identical to TRBD1. Trimming cost V 0 bases and J 4 bases; bases outside gene matches: 5. This CDR3 comprises 15 residues. Germline values: CDR1 SGHVS, CDR2 FQNEAQ. The CDR3 loop is CASSLAWTGQYEQYF. The CDR3 bases are TGTGCCAGCAGCTTAGCTTGGACAGGGCAGTACGAGCAGTACTTC.

This chain uses TRBV9 with TRBJ2-1; 10 positions agree with TRBD2. The CDR3 consists of 15 residues. Trimming at V came to 0 bases and at J to 10 bases, leaving 7 bases not matched to a gene. Germline values: CDR1 SGDLS, CDR2 YYNGEE. The CDR3 nucleotides read TGTGCCAGCAGCGTAGGCAGCGGGAGGGCCCAGGAGCAGTTCTTC. Translating it yields CASSVGSGRAQEQFF.

V and J are TRBV28 and TRBJ2-7; D remains ambiguous. V was cut by 2 bases and J by 6 bases, with 17 bases left in between. Germline lookup yields CDR1 MDHEN and CDR2 SYDVKM. This CDR3 comprises 15 residues. The DNA for the CDR3 is TGTGCCAGCAGTTTACGTCGAGACATCGTAAGCGAGCAGTACTTC. It encodes CASSLRRDIVSEQYF.

The J gene is TRBJ2-5, the V gene TRBV14; 9 nucleotides align to TRBD1. This CDR3 is built from 17 residues. V was clipped by 4 bases and J by 5 bases; unmatched bases: 14. Germline V CDR1 and CDR2: SGHDN, FVKESK. The CDR3 sequence is CASSPDPTGGLRETQYF. CDR3 sequence (DNA): TGTGCCAGCAGCCCGGATCCAACAGGGGGCCTTCGGGAGACCCAGTACTTC.

The chain carries TRBV27 and TRBJ2-7, with 9 bases aligning to TRBD1. J lost 3 bases, V lost 6 bases, and 12 bases had no gene match. The germline gives CDR1 MNHEY, CDR2 SMNVEV (reference sequence). The CDR3 spans 16 residues. The CDR3 sequence: CASSSTGGDLLYEQYF. In DNA, the CDR3 is TGTGCCAGCAGCTCTACAGGGGGCGATCTACTCTACGAGCAGTACTTC.

The chain combines TRBV19 with TRBJ2-2; TRBD1 matches at 9 bases. V lost 7 bases and J lost 5; bases outside the gene matches: 8. This CDR3 is built from 15 residues. Germline CDR1 is LNHDA and CDR2 is SQIVND (reference sequence). For the CDR3, the DNA is TGTGCCAGTATAGGTGGGACAGGGAGGACCGGGGAGCTGTTTTTT. It is translated as CASIGGTGRTGELFF.

CDR3 loop: CASSLGQGAMDEQYF. DNA for the CDR3: TGTGCCAGCAGCTTAGGACAGGGGGCGATGGACGAGCAGTACTTC. The chain has TRBV7-9 and TRBJ2-7; 10 nucleotides align to TRBD1. From germline, CDR1 is SEHNR and CDR2 FQNEAQ (reference sequence). V shed 1 base and J 5 bases; nucleotides not matched to a gene: 5. The CDR3 totals 15 residues.